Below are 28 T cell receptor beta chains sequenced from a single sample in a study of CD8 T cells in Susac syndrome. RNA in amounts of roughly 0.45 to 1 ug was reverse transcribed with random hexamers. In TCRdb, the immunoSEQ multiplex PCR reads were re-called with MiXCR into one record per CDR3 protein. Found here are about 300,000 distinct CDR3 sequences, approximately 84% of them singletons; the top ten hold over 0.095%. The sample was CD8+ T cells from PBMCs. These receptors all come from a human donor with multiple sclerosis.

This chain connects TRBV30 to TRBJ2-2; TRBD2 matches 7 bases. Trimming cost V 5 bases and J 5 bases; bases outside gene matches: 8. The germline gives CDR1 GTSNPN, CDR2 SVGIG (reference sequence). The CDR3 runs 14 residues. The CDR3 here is CAWAFSSGTGELFF. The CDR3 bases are TGTGCCTGGGCATTTTCTAGCGGAACCGGGGAGCTGTTTTTT.

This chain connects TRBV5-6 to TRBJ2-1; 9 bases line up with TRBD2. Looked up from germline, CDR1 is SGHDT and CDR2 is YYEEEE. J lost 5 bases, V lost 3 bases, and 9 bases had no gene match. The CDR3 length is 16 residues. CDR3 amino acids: CASSSFSGSFHNEQFF. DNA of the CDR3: TGTGCCAGCAGCTCGTTTAGCGGGAGTTTCCACAATGAGCAGTTCTTC.

CDR3 DNA sequence: TGTGCCAGCAGTCCGCCGGGACTAGCGGGGAAGGGTGAGACCCAGTACTTC. This codes for CASSPPGLAGKGETQYF. The chain employs TRBV28 and TRBJ2-5; 13 nucleotides line up with TRBD2. Unmatched junction bases numbered 11, after V lost 5 bases and J lost 5 bases. The CDR3 has 17 residues. Germline V gene data show CDR1 as MDHEN and CDR2 as SYDVKM.

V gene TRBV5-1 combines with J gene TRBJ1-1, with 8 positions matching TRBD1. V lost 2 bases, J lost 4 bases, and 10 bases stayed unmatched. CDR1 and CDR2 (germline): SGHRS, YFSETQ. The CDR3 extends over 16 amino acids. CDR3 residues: CASSFGQGAVGTEAFF. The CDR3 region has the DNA TGCGCCAGCAGCTTTGGGCAGGGGGCCGTGGGCACTGAAGCTTTCTTT. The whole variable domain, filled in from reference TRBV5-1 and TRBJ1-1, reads KAGVTQTPRYLIKTRGQQVTLSCSPISGHRSVSWYQQTPGQGLQFLFEYFSETQRNKGNFPGRFSGRQFSNSRSEMNVSTLELGDSALYLCASSFGQGAVGTEAFFGQGTRLTVV.

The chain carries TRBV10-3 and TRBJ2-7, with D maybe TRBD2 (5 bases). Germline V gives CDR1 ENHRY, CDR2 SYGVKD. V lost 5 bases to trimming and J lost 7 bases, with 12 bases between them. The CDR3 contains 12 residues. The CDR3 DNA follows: TGTGCCATCAGTCAAGACTCGGGAGAGCAGTACTTC. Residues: CAISQDSGEQYF.

Here the CDR3 reads CAWSGRGGLDDEQYF. CDR3 nucleotides: TGTGCCTGGAGCGGTCGCGGGGGACTCGACGACGAGCAGTACTTC. The chain carries TRBV30 and TRBJ2-7; 7 bases fit TRBD2. The CDR3 spans 15 residues. The junction had 13 bases not matched to a gene; V was cut back by 3 bases and J by 5 bases. CDR1 and CDR2 from the germline V gene are GTSNPN and SVGIG (reference sequence).

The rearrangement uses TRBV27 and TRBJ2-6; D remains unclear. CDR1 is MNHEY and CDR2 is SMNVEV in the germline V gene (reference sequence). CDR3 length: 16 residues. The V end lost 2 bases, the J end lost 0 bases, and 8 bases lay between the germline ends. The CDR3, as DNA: TGTGCCAGCAGTTTACAGGTCCGCTCTGGGGCCAACGTCCTGACTTTC. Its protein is CASSLQVRSGANVLTF.

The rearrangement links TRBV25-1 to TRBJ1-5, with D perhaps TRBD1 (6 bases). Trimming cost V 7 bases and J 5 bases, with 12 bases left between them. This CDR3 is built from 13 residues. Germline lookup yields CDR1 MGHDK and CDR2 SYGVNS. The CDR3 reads CASTQGNDQPQHF. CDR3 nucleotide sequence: TGTGCCAGCACACAGGGTAACGATCAGCCCCAGCATTTT.

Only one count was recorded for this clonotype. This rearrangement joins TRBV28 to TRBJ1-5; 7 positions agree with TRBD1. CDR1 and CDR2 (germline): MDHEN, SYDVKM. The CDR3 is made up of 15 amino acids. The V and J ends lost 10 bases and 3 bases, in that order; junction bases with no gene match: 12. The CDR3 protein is CATMTPGQTNQPQHF. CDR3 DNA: TGTGCCACAATGACCCCGGGACAGACCAATCAGCCCCAGCATTTT.

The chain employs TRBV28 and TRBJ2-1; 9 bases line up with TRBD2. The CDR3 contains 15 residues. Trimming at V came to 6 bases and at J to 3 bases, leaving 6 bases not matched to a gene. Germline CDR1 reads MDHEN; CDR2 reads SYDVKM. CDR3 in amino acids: CASRLETSGYNEQFF. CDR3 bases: TGTGCCAGCAGGCTTGAGACTAGCGGCTACAATGAGCAGTTCTTC.

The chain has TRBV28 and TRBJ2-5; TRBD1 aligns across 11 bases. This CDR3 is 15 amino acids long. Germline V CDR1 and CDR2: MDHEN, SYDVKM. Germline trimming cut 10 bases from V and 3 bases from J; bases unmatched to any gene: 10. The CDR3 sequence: CATAFRTGGEETQYF. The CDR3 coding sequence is TGTGCCACCGCCTTTCGGACAGGGGGCGAAGAGACCCAGTACTTC.

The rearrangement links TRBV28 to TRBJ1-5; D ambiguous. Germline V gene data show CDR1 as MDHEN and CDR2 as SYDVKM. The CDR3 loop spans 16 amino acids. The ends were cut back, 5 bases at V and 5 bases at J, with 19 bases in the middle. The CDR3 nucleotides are TGTGCCAGCAGTCCCCTAAGTGGCGCACCCGATCAGCCCCAGCATTTT. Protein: CASSPLSGAPDQPQHF.

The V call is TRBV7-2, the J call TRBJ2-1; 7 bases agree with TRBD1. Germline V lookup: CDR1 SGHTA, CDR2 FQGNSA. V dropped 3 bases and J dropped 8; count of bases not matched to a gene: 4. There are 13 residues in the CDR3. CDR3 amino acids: CASSLNRGHEQFF. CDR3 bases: TGTGCCAGCAGCTTGAACAGGGGACATGAGCAGTTCTTC.

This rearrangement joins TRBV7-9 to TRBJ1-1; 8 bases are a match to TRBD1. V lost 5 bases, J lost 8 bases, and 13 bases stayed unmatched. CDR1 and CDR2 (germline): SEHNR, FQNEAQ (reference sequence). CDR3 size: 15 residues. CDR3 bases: TGTGCCAGCAGCCCGCCGATACAGGGGGGTCGGGAAGCTTTCTTT. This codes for CASSPPIQGGREAFF.

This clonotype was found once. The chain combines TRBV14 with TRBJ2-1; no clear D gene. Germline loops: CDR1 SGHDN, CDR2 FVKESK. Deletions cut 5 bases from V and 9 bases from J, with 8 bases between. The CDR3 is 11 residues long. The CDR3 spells CASSEVGEQFF. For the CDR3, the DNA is TGTGCCAGCAGCGAAGTGGGTGAGCAGTTCTTC.

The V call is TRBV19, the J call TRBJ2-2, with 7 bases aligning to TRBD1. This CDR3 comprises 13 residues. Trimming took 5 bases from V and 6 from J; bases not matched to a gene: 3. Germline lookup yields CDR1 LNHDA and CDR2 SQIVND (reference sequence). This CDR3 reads CASSEGAAGELFF. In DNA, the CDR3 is TGTGCCAGTAGTGAGGGGGCAGCCGGGGAGCTGTTTTTT.

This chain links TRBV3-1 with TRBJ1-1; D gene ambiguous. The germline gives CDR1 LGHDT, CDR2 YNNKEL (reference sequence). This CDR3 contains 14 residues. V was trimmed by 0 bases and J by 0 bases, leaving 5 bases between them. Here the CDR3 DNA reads TGTGCCAGCAGCCAAGAGCGATTGAACACTGAAGCTTTCTTT. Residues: CASSQERLNTEAFF.

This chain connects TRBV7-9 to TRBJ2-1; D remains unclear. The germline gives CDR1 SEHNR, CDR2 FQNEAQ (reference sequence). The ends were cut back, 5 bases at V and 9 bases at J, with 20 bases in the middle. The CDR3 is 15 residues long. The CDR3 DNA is TGTGCCAGCAGCCCCGAATCCTCCAGCGCCCTTGAGCAGTTCTTC. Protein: CASSPESSSALEQFF.

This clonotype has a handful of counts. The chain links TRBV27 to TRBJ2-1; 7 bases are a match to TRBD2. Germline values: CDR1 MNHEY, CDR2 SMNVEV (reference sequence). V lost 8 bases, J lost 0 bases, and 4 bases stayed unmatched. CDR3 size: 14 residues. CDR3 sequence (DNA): TGTGCCAGCGCCCAGCGGGACTCCTACAATGAGCAGTTCTTC. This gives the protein CASAQRDSYNEQFF.

The CDR3 protein is CASSQSEVWDDGASSGANVLTF. DNA of the CDR3: TGCGCCAGCAGTCAATCCGAGGTTTGGGACGACGGTGCCAGCTCTGGGGCCAACGTCCTGACTTTC. The chain employs TRBV23-1 and TRBJ2-6; either TRBD1 or TRBD2 may fit D (5 bases each). TRBV23-1 is placed among ORFs of uncertain function. Trimming removed 0 bases at V and 0 bases at J, with 24 bases between. This CDR3 spans 22 amino acids.

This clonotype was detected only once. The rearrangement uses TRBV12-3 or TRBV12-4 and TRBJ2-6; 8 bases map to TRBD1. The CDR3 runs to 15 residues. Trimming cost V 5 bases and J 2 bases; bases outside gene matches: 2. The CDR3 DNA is TGTGCCAGCAGTCAGACAGGGGCTGGGGCCAACGTCCTGACTTTC. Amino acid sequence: CASSQTGAGANVLTF.

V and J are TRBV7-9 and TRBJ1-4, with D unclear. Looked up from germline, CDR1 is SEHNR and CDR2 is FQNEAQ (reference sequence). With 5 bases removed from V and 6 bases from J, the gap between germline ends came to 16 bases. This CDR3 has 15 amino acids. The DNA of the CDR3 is TGTGCCAGCAGCCAACCAGTCGCTCAAGATGAAAAACTGTTTTTT. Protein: CASSQPVAQDEKLFF.

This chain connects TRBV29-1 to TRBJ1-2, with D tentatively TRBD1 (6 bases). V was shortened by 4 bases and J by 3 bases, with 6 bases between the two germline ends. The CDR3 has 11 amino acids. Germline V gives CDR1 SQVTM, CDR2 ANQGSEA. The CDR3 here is CSVGQDYGYTF. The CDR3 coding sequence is TGCAGCGTTGGACAGGACTATGGCTACACCTTC. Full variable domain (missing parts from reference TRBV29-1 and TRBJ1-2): SAVISQKPSRDICQRGTSLTIQCQVDSQVTMMFWYRQQPGQSLTLIATANQGSEATYESGFVIDKFPISRPNLTFSTLTVSNMSPEDSSIYLCSVGQDYGYTFGSGTRLTVV.

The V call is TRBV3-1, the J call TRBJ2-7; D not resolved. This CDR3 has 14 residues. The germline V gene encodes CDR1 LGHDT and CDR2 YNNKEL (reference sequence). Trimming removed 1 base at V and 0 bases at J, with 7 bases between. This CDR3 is CASSQGHISYEQYF. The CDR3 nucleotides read TGTGCCAGCAGCCAAGGGCACATCTCCTACGAGCAGTACTTC.

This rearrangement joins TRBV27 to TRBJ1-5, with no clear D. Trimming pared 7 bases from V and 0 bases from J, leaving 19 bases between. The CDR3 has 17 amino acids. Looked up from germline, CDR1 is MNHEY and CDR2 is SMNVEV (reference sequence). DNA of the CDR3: TGTGCCAGCACTCCTGACCAATTCTCCGATAGCAATCAGCCCCAGCATTTT. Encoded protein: CASTPDQFSDSNQPQHF.

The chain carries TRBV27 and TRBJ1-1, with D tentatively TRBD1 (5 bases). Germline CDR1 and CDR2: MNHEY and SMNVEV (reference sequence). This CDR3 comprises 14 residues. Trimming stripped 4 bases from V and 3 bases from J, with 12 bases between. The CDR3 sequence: CASSSHLGDTEAFF. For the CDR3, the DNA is TGTGCCAGCAGTTCACACTTAGGGGACACTGAAGCTTTCTTT.

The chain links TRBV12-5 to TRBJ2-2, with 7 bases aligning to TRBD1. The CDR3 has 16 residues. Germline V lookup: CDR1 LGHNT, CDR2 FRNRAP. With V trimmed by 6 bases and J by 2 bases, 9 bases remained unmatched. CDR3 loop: CASGPPGQINTGELFF. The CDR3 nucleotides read TGTGCTAGTGGGCCACCGGGACAGATTAACACCGGGGAGCTGTTTTTT.

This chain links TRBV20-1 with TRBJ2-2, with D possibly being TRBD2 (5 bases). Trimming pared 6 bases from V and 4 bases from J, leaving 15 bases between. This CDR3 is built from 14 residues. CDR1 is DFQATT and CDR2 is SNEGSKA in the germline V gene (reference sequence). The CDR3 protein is CSAVEGGFTGELFF. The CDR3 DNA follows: TGCAGTGCGGTTGAGGGCGGGTTCACCGGGGAGCTGTTTTTT.